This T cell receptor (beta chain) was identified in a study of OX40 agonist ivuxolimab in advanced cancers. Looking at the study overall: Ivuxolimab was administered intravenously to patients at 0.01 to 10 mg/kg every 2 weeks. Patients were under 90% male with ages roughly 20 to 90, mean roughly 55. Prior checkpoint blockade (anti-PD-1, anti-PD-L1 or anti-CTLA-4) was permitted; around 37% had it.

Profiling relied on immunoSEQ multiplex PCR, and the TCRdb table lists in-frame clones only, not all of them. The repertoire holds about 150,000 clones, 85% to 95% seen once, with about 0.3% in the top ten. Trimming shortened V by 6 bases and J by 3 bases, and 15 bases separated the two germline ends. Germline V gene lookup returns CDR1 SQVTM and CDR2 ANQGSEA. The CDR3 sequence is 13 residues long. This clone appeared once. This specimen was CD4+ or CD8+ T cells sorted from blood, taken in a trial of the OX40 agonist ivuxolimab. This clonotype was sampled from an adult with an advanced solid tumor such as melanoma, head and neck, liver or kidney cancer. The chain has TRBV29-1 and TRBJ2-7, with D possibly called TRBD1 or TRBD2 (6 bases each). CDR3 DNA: TGCAGCGTCGGAGGGACACCGTACTACGAGCAGTACTTC. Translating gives CSVGGTPYYEQYF.